Presented here are 21 T cell receptor beta chains from one specimen sequenced in a study of blood T cell repertoires in COVID-19. The repertoire was sequenced with immunoSEQ multiplex PCR; TCRdb's copy has only in-frame clones and lacks some. The sample contains 210,000 or so clones, roughly 84% of which appear only once. Input material: peripheral blood. These receptors were obtained from a woman older than 75 with active or convalescent COVID-19.

This clone was observed a few times. The chain uses TRBV5-4 and TRBJ2-2; D is uncertain. This CDR3 contains 15 residues. Germline V gene sequence: CDR1 SGHNT, CDR2 YYREEE (reference sequence). The V end was cut by 5 bases, the J end by 1 base, with 12 bases between. This chain's CDR3 is CASSNIIRNTGELFF. In DNA, the CDR3 is TGTGCCAGCAGTAACATAATTCGGAACACCGGGGAGCTGTTTTTT.

The CDR3 region is CAWSSSGTGAIGNTIYF. CDR3 coding DNA: TGTGCCTGGAGTAGCTCCGGGACAGGGGCTATTGGAAACACCATATATTTT. This chain uses TRBV30 with TRBJ1-3; 10 nucleotides match TRBD1. The V and J ends lost 2 bases and 3 bases, in that order; junction bases with no gene match: 10. Germline CDR1 GTSNPN, CDR2 SVGIG (reference sequence). The CDR3 totals 17 residues. The complete variable domain, with remaining parts taken from reference TRBV30 and TRBJ1-3, reads SQTIHQWPATLVQPVGSPLSLECTVEGTSNPNLYWYRQAAGRGLQLLFYSVGIGQISSEVPQNLSASRPQDRQFILSSKKLLLSDSGFYLCAWSSSGTGAIGNTIYFGEGSWLTVV.

In regard to this clone: Other nucleotide sequences from this sample produce the same CDR3. The CDR3 DNA is TGCGCCAGCAGCGGGCAGGGTCAAGAGACCCAGTACTTC. This codes for CASSGQGQETQYF. The genes are TRBV5-1 and TRBJ2-5; D perhaps matches TRBD1 (5 bases). V was shortened by 4 bases and J by 2 bases, with 9 bases between the two germline ends. The CDR3 contains 13 residues. CDR1 and CDR2 from the germline V gene are SGHRS and YFSETQ.

The chain couples TRBV19 to TRBJ2-7; D unclear. In germline, CDR1 is LNHDA, CDR2 SQIVND (reference sequence). V was cut by 3 bases and J by 1 base, with 13 bases left in between. This CDR3 region has 15 residues. This CDR3 reads CASSISLGVSYEQYF. CDR3 coding DNA: TGTGCCAGTAGTATTTCCCTGGGCGTATCCTACGAGCAGTACTTC.

V and J are TRBV19 and TRBJ2-3; 12 nucleotides line up with TRBD2. Germline V CDR1 and CDR2: LNHDA, SQIVND (reference sequence). The V and J ends lost 5 bases and 8 bases, in that order; junction bases with no gene match: 8. The CDR3 length is 15 residues. CDR3 coding DNA: TGTGCCAGTAGTGCTCCGGGACTAGCGGGTACTACGCAGTATTTT. Translated, it gives CASSAPGLAGTTQYF.

The V and J genes are TRBV6-1 and TRBJ2-7; 13 nucleotides agree with TRBD2. Germline CDR1 MNHNS, CDR2 SASEGT. This CDR3 has 16 amino acids. The V and J ends lost 4 bases and 4 bases, in that order; junction bases with no gene match: 7. CDR3 protein: CASSGPTSGRAYEQYF. CDR3 nucleotide sequence: TGTGCCAGCAGTGGCCCCACTAGCGGGAGGGCTTACGAGCAGTACTTC.

This chain uses TRBV5-5 with TRBJ2-5, with TRBD1 matching over 7 bases. Germline CDR1 SGHKS, CDR2 YYEKEE (reference sequence). Trimming took 3 bases from V and 6 from J; bases not matched to a gene: 11. The CDR3 runs to 15 residues. The CDR3 region is CASSSPATGWQTQYF. The CDR3, as DNA: TGTGCCAGCAGCTCGCCCGCGACAGGGTGGCAGACCCAGTACTTC.

The chain is built from TRBV5-1 and TRBJ1-3; D uncertain. This CDR3 spans 18 amino acids. The V and J ends lost 4 bases and 0 bases respectively, with 20 bases between them. Germline CDR1 reads SGHRS; CDR2 reads YFSETQ. The CDR3 sequence is CASSPKRPSGNSGNTIYF. DNA for the CDR3: TGCGCCAGCAGCCCAAAGCGACCCAGTGGCAACTCTGGAAACACCATATATTTT.

V and J are TRBV2 and TRBJ1-5; tentatively, D is TRBD1 (5 bases). The CDR3 sequence is 13 residues long. Germline assignment: CDR1 SNHLY and CDR2 FYNNEI. The V and J ends lost 8 bases and 4 bases respectively, with 12 bases between them. The CDR3 sequence: CASGTEVNQPQHF. CDR3 DNA sequence: TGTGCCAGCGGGACTGAAGTGAATCAGCCCCAGCATTTT.

The chain links TRBV28 to TRBJ1-2, with TRBD1 matching over 7 bases. With V trimmed by 4 bases and J by 4 bases, 3 bases remained unmatched. The CDR3 consists of 13 residues. Germline V gene data show CDR1 as MDHEN and CDR2 as SYDVKM. This CDR3 reads CASSSRQGYGYTF. For the CDR3, the DNA is TGTGCCAGCAGTTCCAGACAGGGCTATGGCTACACCTTC.

This clone was observed a handful of times. The chain joins TRBV7-2 to TRBJ2-7; 13 bases are shared with TRBD2. In germline, CDR1 is SGHTA, CDR2 FQGNSA. V shed 0 bases, J shed 2 bases, and the junction held 4 bases outside the gene matches. This CDR3 is 17 amino acids long. The CDR3 region has the DNA TGTGCCAGCAGCTTAGCGCGAACTAGCGGGGGGGCCTACGAGCAGTACTTC. Protein sequence: CASSLARTSGGAYEQYF.

This clone occurred once. J is TRBJ2-7 and V is TRBV12-3 or TRBV12-4; D perhaps matches TRBD1 (5 bases). This CDR3 contains 12 residues. Trimming pared 5 bases from V and 4 bases from J, leaving 9 bases between. CDR3 sequence: CASSPDSYEQYF. The CDR3 DNA sequence: TGTGCCAGCAGTCCTGACAGTTACGAGCAGTACTTC.

This chain connects TRBV4-2 to TRBJ1-1; D uncertain. Trimming took off 0 bases at V and 0 bases at J, with 8 bases between the two ends. Germline V gene data show CDR1 as LGHNA and CDR2 as YNFKEQ. There are 15 residues in the CDR3. CDR3: CASSQEARLNTEAFF. The DNA for the CDR3 is TGTGCCAGCAGCCAAGAGGCCAGGTTGAACACTGAAGCTTTCTTT.

This chain links TRBV5-1 with TRBJ2-3; no clear D gene. This CDR3 comprises 15 residues. The ends were cut back, 0 bases at V and 0 bases at J, with 8 bases in the middle. CDR1 is SGHRS and CDR2 is YFSETQ in the germline V gene. The CDR3 spells CASSLGASSTDTQYF. CDR3 bases: TGCGCCAGCAGCTTGGGGGCTTCTAGCACAGATACGCAGTATTTT.

CDR3 DNA: TGTGCCAGCAGCTTACCTGGGGCGGTGACTGAAGCTTTCTTT. It yields the protein CASSLPGAVTEAFF. The chain combines TRBV7-9 with TRBJ1-1; TRBD1 might be the D (5 bases). V lost 2 bases and J 5 bases, leaving 12 bases between the germline ends. Germline assignment: CDR1 SEHNR and CDR2 FQNEAQ (reference sequence). The CDR3 totals 14 residues. Drawing the rest from reference TRBV7-9 and TRBJ1-1, the complete variable domain is DTGVSQNPRHKITKRGQNVTFRCDPISEHNRLYWYRQTLGQGPEFLTYFQNEAQLEKSRLLSDRFSAERPKGSFSTLEIQRTEQGDSAMYLCASSLPGAVTEAFFGQGTRLTVV.

This chain connects TRBV20-1 to TRBJ2-7, with D uncertain. CDR1 is DFQATT, CDR2 SNEGSKA, per germline (reference sequence). V lost 2 bases and J lost 6, with 8 bases in between. This CDR3 has 11 residues. CDR3 coding DNA: TGCAGTGCTAGATTCCGTCGCGAGCAGTACTTC. As protein: CSARFRREQYF.

V gene TRBV5-1 combines with J gene TRBJ2-2; possible D gene TRBD1, 6 bases. This CDR3 spans 17 amino acids. Trimming took off 4 bases at V and 4 bases at J, with 20 bases between the two ends. Per germline, CDR1 SGHRS and CDR2 YFSETQ. The CDR3 here is CASSRSQQGVRTGELFF. As DNA, the CDR3 is TGCGCCAGCAGCCGGTCCCAACAGGGAGTGCGCACCGGGGAGCTGTTTTTT.

J is TRBJ2-2 and V is TRBV6-2 or TRBV6-3; D is undetermined. Trimming pared 2 bases from V and 0 bases from J, leaving 7 bases between. CDR1 and CDR2 (germline): MNHEY, SVGEGT. The CDR3 is 15 residues long. The chain's CDR3 is CASSYPRANTGELFF. In DNA, the CDR3 is TGTGCCAGCAGTTACCCCCGAGCGAACACCGGGGAGCTGTTTTTT.

This chain links TRBV28 with TRBJ1-5; the D gene is possibly TRBD1 (6 bases). CDR1 is MDHEN and CDR2 is SYDVKM in the germline V gene. The CDR3 is 15 amino acids. The V gene lost 7 bases and the J gene lost 7 bases, with 20 bases spanning the gap. CDR3 nucleotide sequence: TGTGCCAGCACCGAACGGACAGCACCTATACAGCCCCAGCATTTT. It yields the protein CASTERTAPIQPQHF.

The CDR3 DNA reads TGTGCCAGCAGCGTGTCAGCCAGCGCCCGCGAACCCCTCCACTTT. Protein sequence: CASSVSASAREPLHF. The rearrangement uses TRBV9 and TRBJ1-6, with D unclear. The germline CDR1 and CDR2 sequences are SGDLS and YYNGEE. Trimming cost V 2 bases and J 12 bases, with 18 bases left between them. The CDR3 is 15 residues long. Full variable domain (missing parts from reference TRBV9 and TRBJ1-6): DSGVTQTPKHLITATGQRVTLRCSPRSGDLSVYWYQQSLDQGLQFLIQYYNGEERAKGNILERFSAQQFPDLHSELNLSSLELGDSALYFCASSVSASAREPLHFGNGTRLTVT.

The chain uses TRBV5-1 and TRBJ1-1; D might be TRBD1 (6 bases). V lost 5 bases to trimming and J lost 3 bases, with 11 bases between them. The CDR3 extends over 13 amino acids. Germline V lookup: CDR1 SGHRS, CDR2 YFSETQ. The chain's CDR3 is CASRIQGDTEAFF. The CDR3 coding sequence is TGCGCCAGCAGGATACAGGGTGACACTGAAGCTTTCTTT. The whole variable domain, filled in from reference TRBV5-1 and TRBJ1-1, reads KAGVTQTPRYLIKTRGQQVTLSCSPISGHRSVSWYQQTPGQGLQFLFEYFSETQRNKGNFPGRFSGRQFSNSRSEMNVSTLELGDSALYLCASRIQGDTEAFFGQGTRLTVV.